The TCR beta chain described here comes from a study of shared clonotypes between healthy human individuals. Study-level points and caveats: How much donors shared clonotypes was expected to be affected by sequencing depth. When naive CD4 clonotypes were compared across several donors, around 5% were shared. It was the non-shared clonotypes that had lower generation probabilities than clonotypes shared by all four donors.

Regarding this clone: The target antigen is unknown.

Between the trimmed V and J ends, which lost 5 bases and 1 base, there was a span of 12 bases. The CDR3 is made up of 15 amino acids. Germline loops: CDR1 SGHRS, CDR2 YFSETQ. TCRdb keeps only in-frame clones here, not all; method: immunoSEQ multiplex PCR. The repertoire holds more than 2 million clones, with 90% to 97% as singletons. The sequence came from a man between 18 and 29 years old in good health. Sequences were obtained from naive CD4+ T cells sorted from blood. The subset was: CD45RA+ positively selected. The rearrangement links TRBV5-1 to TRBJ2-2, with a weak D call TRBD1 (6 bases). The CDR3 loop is CASRSQGGNTGELFF. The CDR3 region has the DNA TGCGCCAGCAGATCACAGGGTGGGAACACCGGGGAGCTGTTTTTT.